This T cell receptor beta chain came from a study of Ad26.COV2.S vaccination and SARS-CoV-2 variants. Sequencing was performed with immunoSEQ multiplex PCR; in TCRdb, only in-frame clones are kept and a portion is missing. Of about 350,000 clones listed, approximately 85% are singletons. Regarding treatment: over 15 received Ad26.COV2.S at low or high dose, single or two shots; about five received placebo; per-sample allocation not given. On day 63 after the first injection, vaccine and placebo recipients gave samples. For this clone: Its cognate antigen is unknown.

Germline CDR1 is LGHDT and CDR2 is YNNKEL (reference sequence). Trimming removed 4 bases at V and 4 bases at J, with 7 bases between. The CDR3 loop spans 12 amino acids. Whole-study findings and limits: Placebo recipients showed lower spike-specific TCR breadth than vaccinees.

Sample: peripheral blood, taken in a trial of Ad26.COV2.S vaccine versus placebo. This receptor was identified in a person between 18 and 60 years old who received the Ad26.COV2.S COVID-19 vaccine or a placebo. The V call is TRBV3-1 (or the pseudogene TRBV3-2), the J call TRBJ1-2; D remains ambiguous. The CDR3 nucleotides are TGTGCCAGCAGCCCCAACGCCTATGGCTACACCTTC. It codes for CASSPNAYGYTF.